This is a list of T cell receptor beta chains from one sample in a study of beta chain features in type 1 diabetes. Some clones are missing from TCRdb's copy, which holds only in-frame ones; the method was immunoSEQ multiplex PCR. The sample lists 450,000 to 550,000 clones; over 25% were seen once. The sample taken for sequencing was naive CD4+ T cells from blood. Every receptor here comes from a man between 18 and 29 years old in good health. The CDR3 runs from the conserved cysteine through the conserved F or W. D genes are given only for firm matches. Clone size is shown for a subset of rows, as once, few, many or a class of expanded clone.

>NA|TRBV7-2|TRBJ2-4|NA
CASSLSVLAKNIQYF
TGTGCCAGCAGCTTATCAGTCTTAGCCAAAAACATTCAGTACTTC
>NA|TRBV4-3|TRBJ2-1|NA
CASSPILGRSGGNEQFF
TGCGCCAGCAGCCCGATCTTAGGCAGGTCCGGTGGGAATGAGCAGTTCTTC
>NA|TRBV6-6|TRBJ2-1|NA
CASSYSRAGDHNEQFF
TGTGCCAGCAGTTACTCACGTGCAGGGGATCACAATGAGCAGTTCTTC
>TRBD1|TRBV28|TRBJ2-7|NA
CASSFRDRGPYEQYF
TGTGCCAGCAGTTTCCGGGACAGGGGGCCCTACGAGCAGTACTTC
>NA|TRBV30|TRBJ1-3|NA
CAWTSGNTIYF
TGTGCCTGGACCTCCGGAAACACCATATATTTT
>NA|TRBV5-1|TRBJ2-5|once
CASSLAGSFQETQYF
TGCGCCAGCAGCTTGGCAGGTAGTTTCCAAGAGACCCAGTACTTC
>NA|TRBV2|TRBJ2-3|NA
CASSDGRATDTQYF
TGTGCCAGCAGTGACGGACGGGCCACAGATACGCAGTATTTT
>TRBD2|TRBV29-1|TRBJ2-3|NA
CSVSGRALRRDTQYF
TGCAGCGTTAGCGGGAGGGCCCTTCGGAGAGATACGCAGTATTTT
>NA|TRBV18|TRBJ2-7|NA
CASSPAHYEQYF
TGTGCCAGCTCACCGGCCCATTACGAGCAGTACTTC
>NA|TRBV9|TRBJ1-1|few
CASSVATRSEAFF
TGTGCCAGCAGCGTAGCTACTCGGTCTGAAGCTTTCTTT
>NA|TRBV4-1|TRBJ2-3|NA
CASSQERTSTDTQYF
TGCGCCAGCAGCCAAGAGCGGACAAGCACAGATACGCAGTATTTT
>NA|TRBV15|TRBJ1-1|once
CATSRGGYTEAFF
TGTGCCACCAGCAGAGGGGGATACACTGAAGCTTTCTTT
>NA|TRBV15|TRBJ1-1|NA
CATSRGRVMNTEAFF
TGTGCCACCAGCAGAGGCCGGGTTATGAACACTGAAGCTTTCTTT
>NA|TRBV7-6|TRBJ2-3|NA
CASSLGSGSGSTDTQYF
TGTGCCAGCAGCTTAGGGTCGGGTAGCGGAAGCACAGATACGCAGTATTTT
>NA|TRBV25-1|TRBJ1-1|NA
CASSEYPDVNTEAFF
TGTGCCAGCAGTGAATATCCGGATGTGAACACTGAAGCTTTCTTT
>NA|TRBV7-9|TRBJ2-5|NA
CASSFRETQYF
TGTGCCAGCAGCTTCCGGGAGACCCAGTACTTC
>NA|TRBV7-9|TRBJ2-3|NA
CASSLRRGSTDTQYF
TGTGCCAGCAGCTTACGTCGTGGGAGCACAGATACGCAGTATTTT
>TRBD2|TRBV29-1|TRBJ2-1|NA
CSDKRTSYNEQFF
TGCAGCGACAAACGGACTAGCTACAATGAGCAGTTCTTC
>NA|TRBV7-2|TRBJ2-3|few
CASSPPSVTDTQYF
TGTGCCAGCAGCCCTCCTAGCGTTACAGATACGCAGTATTTT
>NA|TRBV6-5|TRBJ2-3|NA
CASSRRMTSTDTQYF
TGTGCCAGCAGCCGCAGGATGACTAGCACAGATACGCAGTATTTT
>NA|TRBV30|TRBJ2-5|NA
CAWSPRVRETQYF
TGTGCCTGGAGCCCCAGGGTACGGGAGACCCAGTACTTC
>NA|TRBV7-3|TRBJ2-4|NA
CASSLTLSGIQYF
TGTGCCAGCAGCTTGACTTTGAGCGGCATTCAGTACTTC
>NA|TRBV4-1|TRBJ1-2|NA
CASSQDDRNYGYTF
TGCGCCAGCAGCCAAGACGACAGGAACTATGGCTACACCTTC
>NA|TRBV7-2|TRBJ1-2|NA
CASSPNRADYGYTF
TGTGCCAGCAGCCCGAATCGGGCTGACTATGGCTACACCTTC
>NA|TRBV6-6|TRBJ1-5|NA
CASSYGFQPQHF
TGTGCCAGCAGTTACGGGTTTCAGCCCCAGCATTTT
>NA|TRBV25-1|TRBJ2-1|few
CASSDMTRTYNEQFF
TGTGCCAGCAGTGACATGACACGGACCTACAATGAGCAGTTCTTC
>NA|TRBV29-1|TRBJ1-1|few
CSVGRTANTEAFF
TGCAGCGTTGGAAGGACAGCGAACACTGAAGCTTTCTTT
>NA|TRBV28|TRBJ2-7|NA
CASSTPGRPTKQYF
TGTGCCAGCAGCACCCCGGGACGGCCTACGAAGCAGTACTTC
>NA|TRBV19|TRBJ2-1|NA
CASSIGRAYNEQFF
TGTGCCAGTAGTATCGGGCGGGCATACAATGAGCAGTTCTTC
>TRBD2|TRBV15|TRBJ2-1|few
CATSREVLAGNEQFF
TGTGCCACCAGCAGAGAAGTCCTAGCGGGAAATGAGCAGTTCTTC
>NA|TRBV9|TRBJ2-1|few
CASSVSGHNEQFF
TGTGCCAGCAGCGTATCCGGCCACAATGAGCAGTTCTTC
>NA|TRBV29-1|TRBJ2-1|many
CSVELSYNEQFF
TGCAGCGTTGAACTCTCCTACAATGAGCAGTTCTTC
>NA|TRBV4-1|TRBJ1-5|once
CASSQDGHGSLPLNQPQHF
TGCGCCAGCAGCCAAGATGGGCACGGATCCCTACCCCTAAATCAGCCCCAGCATTTT
>NA|TRBV29-1|TRBJ2-3|NA
CSVAIQVTDTQYF
TGCAGCGTTGCTATCCAGGTCACAGATACGCAGTATTTT
>TRBD2|TRBV5-1|TRBJ2-1|few
CASNWGTSYNEQFF
TGCGCCAGCAATTGGGGGACTAGCTACAATGAGCAGTTCTTC
>NA|TRBV4-3|TRBJ2-7|few
CASSQEARDYEQYF
TGCGCCAGCAGCCAAGAGGCCAGGGACTACGAGCAGTACTTC
>TRBD1|TRBV25-1|TRBJ1-2|once
CASSPTGWDYGYTF
TGTGCCAGCAGTCCGACAGGGTGGGACTATGGCTACACCTTC
>NA|TRBV30|TRBJ1-3|few
CAWGWGSGNTIYF
TGTGCCTGGGGATGGGGCTCTGGAAACACCATATATTTT
>TRBD2|TRBV9|TRBJ2-7|NA
CASSVAAGGEQYF
TGTGCCAGCAGCGTAGCTGCGGGGGGCGAGCAGTACTTC
>NA|TRBV5-6|TRBJ2-5|NA
CASSLGPVETQYF
TGTGCCAGCAGCCTGGGGCCTGTTGAGACCCAGTACTTC
>NA|TRBV30|TRBJ2-1|NA
CASPKGGVYNEQFF
TGTGCCTCCCCTAAGGGTGGGGTTTACAATGAGCAGTTCTTC
>NA|TRBV4-2|TRBJ2-7|NA
CASSQDSEYEQYF
TGTGCCAGCAGCCAAGATTCCGAGTACGAGCAGTACTTC
>NA|TRBV4-3|TRBJ1-2|few
CASSPRQTTVYGYTF
TGCGCCAGCAGCCCCCGTCAGACTACTGTCTATGGCTACACCTTC
>TRBD2|TRBV5-1|TRBJ2-5|few
CASSFGTSGQETQYF
TGCGCCAGCAGCTTTGGGACTAGCGGACAAGAGACCCAGTACTTC
>NA|TRBV5-1|TRBJ2-1|NA
CASSLIPAGSYNEQFF
TGCGCCAGCAGCTTGATCCCAGCGGGCTCCTACAATGAGCAGTTCTTC
>NA|TRBV18|TRBJ2-5|NA
CASSPPGKFRETQYF
TGTGCCAGCTCACCACCGGGAAAGTTCCGGGAGACCCAGTACTTC
>TRBD1|TRBV29-1|TRBJ2-5|NA
CSHRGDRGRGETQYF
TGCAGCCACCGGGGGGACAGGGGGCGTGGAGAGACCCAGTACTTC
>NA|TRBV25-1|TRBJ1-5|NA
CASSEGVGGGQPQHF
TGTGCCAGCAGTGAAGGCGTTGGCGGGGGACAGCCCCAGCATTTT
>TRBD1|TRBV28|TRBJ1-1|NA
CASSPKLWDRRHEAFF
TGTGCCAGCAGTCCTAAACTATGGGACAGAAGACATGAAGCTTTCTTT
>NA|TRBV18|TRBJ2-7|NA
CASSLLLYEQYF
TGTGCCAGCTCACTACTACTCTACGAGCAGTACTTC
>TRBD2|TRBV29-1|TRBJ2-3|NA
CSVGTSGSTDTQYF
TGCAGCGTGGGGACTAGCGGTAGCACAGATACGCAGTATTTT
>NA|TRBV30|TRBJ2-1|NA
CAWGPRGAVYNEQFF
TGTGCCTGGGGACCACGAGGGGCCGTTTACAATGAGCAGTTCTTC
>NA|TRBV4-3|TRBJ2-7|few
CASSQDTLRYEQYF
TGCGCCAGCAGCCAAGATACTCTCCGCTACGAGCAGTACTTC
>NA|TRBV9|TRBJ2-5|few
CASSVGAGETQYF
TGTGCCAGCAGCGTAGGTGCCGGAGAGACCCAGTACTTC
>NA|TRBV9|TRBJ2-2|few
CASSVWLTGELFF
TGTGCCAGCAGCGTATGGCTCACCGGGGAGCTGTTTTTT